This paragraph covers one T cell receptor (beta chain) sequence. This record comes from a study of blood T cell repertoires in COVID-19. At the level of the study: The origin of the acute and convalescent COVID-19 samples was the United States, Italy and Spain. PBMCs, B-cell-depleted T cells, or T cells provided the cDNA or gDNA that made up the material.

The V gene's germline CDR1 is LGHDT and CDR2 YNNKEL (reference sequence). The junction had 8 bases not matched to a gene; V was cut back by 2 bases and J by 8 bases. CDR3 size: 14 residues. Living in about two dozen US areas, the participants were between about 18 and 95 years of age. Which cohort a participant joined came from the clinical history participants gave. The data were produced by immunoSEQ multiplex PCR, yet TCRdb's version contains in-frame clones alone and is incomplete. The table has roughly 240,000 clones, about 83% seen once. Material: PBMCs or T cells enriched from blood (not recorded which). The receptor was derived from a woman aged 35 to 49 who had been exposed to COVID-19. The gene calls are TRBV3-1 (or the pseudogene TRBV3-2) and TRBJ1-2; TRBD1 agrees at 7 bases. CDR3 residues: CASSQPQGWEGYTF. The DNA of the CDR3 is TGTGCCAGCAGCCAACCACAGGGGTGGGAAGGCTACACCTTC.